This T cell receptor (beta chain) stems from a study of control samples from healthy donors and cancer patients. Produced via immunoSEQ multiplex PCR; TCRdb's table is partial and in-frame only. Of about 79,000 clones listed, over 85% are singletons. Germline V gene data show CDR1 as MNHEY and CDR2 as SMNVEV (reference sequence). J was trimmed by 7 bases and V by 3 bases; bases with no gene match: 9. The CDR3 has 14 amino acids. What was sequenced was PBMCs. This clonotype originated in a woman aged 40 to 50 with lung cancer. The chain is built from TRBV27 and TRBJ2-7; the match to TRBD2 covers 7 bases. As DNA, the CDR3 is TGTGCCAGCAGTTTCTCCGGGCCGGGGGGAGAGCAGTACTTC. Its translation is CASSFSGPGGEQYF.